The subject of this entry is one TCR beta chain. Its antigen is unknown. Without the conserved terminal phenylalanine or tryptophan, this CDR3 likely stems from a read error. TCRdb analysed the PCR reads with MiXCR anew, one entry per CDR3 protein. The sample contains more than 300,000 distinct CDR3 sequences, over 20% of which appear only once. The sorting of naive CD8 T cells used the CD8+CD4-CCR7+CD45RA+ phenotype. This record comes from a study of molecular identifiers for immune sequencing clone quantification. Overall study results and limits: Investigators reportedly could detect spiked Jurkat TCR RNA from one cell among around 900,000 naive cells.

This CDR3 is 16 amino acids long. CDR1 and CDR2 from the germline V gene are SGHRS and YFSETQ. V and J are TRBV5-1 and TRBJ2-3, with TRBD2 identical over 7 bases. Input material: naive CD8+ T cells from blood, with Jurkat cell RNA spiked in. Subset specified: FACS-sorted CD8+CD4-CCR7+CD45RA+ naive T cells. The receptor was isolated from a human donor in good health. Some libraries in this study had Jurkat cell RNA spiked in. This CDR3 is CASSPRRLAATDMQYL. The DNA for the CDR3 is TGCGCCAGCAGCCCCCGGAGGCTAGCGGCAACAGATATGCAGTATCTT.